A selection of T cell receptor beta chains follows, all from one sample in a study of regulatory T cells in long-lasting Graves disease. TCRdb reanalysed the multiplex PCR reads using MiXCR and keeps one entry per CDR3 protein. Of 500,000 to 800,000 distinct CDR3 sequences in the sample, about 30% were seen once. Sequenced here: peripheral blood mononuclear cells (PBMCs), sampled when the disease was refractory, from a patient treated with antithyroid drugs. The receptors were sampled from a female donor with Graves disease. Both conserved end residues are trimmed from each CDR3.

v_call	j_call	cdr3_length	cdr3_aa
TRBV4-1	TRBJ2-7	14	ASSQGWTSGKGEQY
TRBV12-3/TRBV12-4	TRBJ1-5	14	ASSFSGGQGNQPQH
TRBV12-3/TRBV12-4	TRBJ2-7	10	ASSLFGREQY
TRBV20-1	TRBJ2-7	10	SARDRDYEQY
TRBV2	TRBJ2-5	9	ASRTQETQY
TRBV11-1	NA	15	ASSLARGLAGDNEQF
TRBV20-1	TRBJ2-7	13	SALVREGLSYEQY
TRBV30	TRBJ2-5	14	AWSGSWDRGPETQY
TRBV5-1	TRBJ1-5	12	ASTGQYSNQPQH
TRBV28	TRBJ1-5	14	ASNRRGFSSNQPQH